This passage covers 29 T cell receptor beta chains from one sample sequenced in a study of monozygotic twins with inflammatory bowel disease. TCRdb reanalyzed the 5' RACE reads and collapses them to one entry per CDR3 protein, without DNA. The sample yields hundreds of thousands of distinct CDR3 sequences, of which the top ten take up approximately 5.9%. Input material: blood. The source of these receptors is a human donor with ulcerative colitis or Crohn's disease, or a healthy co-twin of an affected twin (not recorded which).

This chain joins TRBV3-1 and TRBJ2-7; lacking DNA, the TRBD2 call made by TCRdb goes unchecked. Germline assignment: CDR1 LGHDT and CDR2 YNNKEL (reference sequence). This CDR3 is 15 amino acids long. The CDR3 loop is CASSQLPQSGYEQYF.

The chain is built from TRBV24-1 and TRBJ2-3; TCRdb's assignment of TRBD1 cannot be checked, as there is no DNA. This CDR3 has 13 amino acids. Germline CDR1 and CDR2: KGHDR and SFDVKD. The CDR3 is CATEGRGRHTQYF.

J is TRBJ2-2 and V is TRBV28. The CDR3 runs 15 residues. Germline assignment: CDR1 MDHEN and CDR2 SYDVKM. The CDR3: CASRIIGWDTGELFF.

The J gene is TRBJ1-4, the V gene TRBV28. The CDR3 is 13 amino acids. Germline values: CDR1 MDHEN, CDR2 SYDVKM. CDR3 residues: CASKGATNEKLFF.

This rearrangement joins TRBV5-4 to TRBJ2-2. This CDR3 has 13 residues. Germline V gene data show CDR1 as SGHNT and CDR2 as YYREEE (reference sequence). CDR3 in amino acids: CASSFRDTGELFF. Full variable domain (outside the CDR3, taken from reference TRBV5-4 and TRBJ2-2): ETGVTQSPTHLIKTRGQQVTLRCSSQSGHNTVSWYQQALGQGPQFIFQYYREEENGRGNFPPRFSGLQFPNYSSELNVNALELDDSALYLCASSFRDTGELFFGEGSRLTVL.

The V and J genes are TRBV6-2 or TRBV6-3 and TRBJ2-2. The germline V gene encodes CDR1 MNHEY and CDR2 SVGEGT. There are 16 residues in the CDR3. CDR3 in amino acids: CASRAGSTIGTGELFF.

The chain recombines TRBV7-2 with TRBJ1-1; TCRdb gives TRBD1 as the D gene, but with no DNA this cannot be confirmed. The CDR3 contains 14 residues. Germline-derived CDR1 and CDR2 are SGHTA and FQGNSA. CDR3 residues: CASSKNRGLTEAFF.

This chain links TRBV30 with TRBJ2-1; as DNA is missing, the TRBD2 call by TCRdb cannot be tested. The CDR3 consists of 16 residues. Germline assignment: CDR1 GTSNPN and CDR2 SVGIG (reference sequence). This CDR3 is CAWSRPGSGRFVEQFF. The complete variable domain, with remaining parts taken from reference TRBV30 and TRBJ2-1, reads SQTIHQWPATLVQPVGSPLSLECTVEGTSNPNLYWYRQAAGRGLQLLFYSVGIGQISSEVPQNLSASRPQDRQFILSSKKLLLSDSGFYLCAWSRPGSGRFVEQFFGPGTRLTVL.

The chain's CDR3 is CASSLTWGASNYGYTF. The chain is built from TRBV14 and TRBJ1-2. CDR1 and CDR2 (germline): SGHDN, FVKESK. The CDR3 is 16 residues long.

V and J are TRBV12-3 or TRBV12-4 and TRBJ1-5; TCRdb selects TRBD1, and the lack of DNA leaves this call unchecked. The CDR3 length is 15 residues. The CDR3 sequence is CASSRTGVSNQPQHF.

The genes are TRBV7-9 and TRBJ1-2. CDR1 and CDR2 from the germline V gene are SEHNR and FQNEAQ (reference sequence). The CDR3 contains 15 residues. Here the CDR3 reads CASRKEGRSVVGYTF.

This chain links TRBV12-3 or TRBV12-4 with TRBJ1-3. The CDR3 sequence is 14 residues long. CDR3 sequence: CASSLAGSGNTIYF.

The chain couples TRBV18 to TRBJ1-2. There are 15 residues in the CDR3. CDR1 and CDR2 (germline): KGHSH, LQKENI. The CDR3 is CASSPPSANRRGYTF.

This CDR3 is CASSQDLWNLVDEQFF. J is TRBJ2-1 and V is TRBV4-1. Germline CDR1 is MGHRA and CDR2 is YSYEKL. The CDR3 is made up of 16 amino acids.

The rearrangement links TRBV7-9 to TRBJ2-7; there is no DNA to check the TCRdb D call of TRBD1. This CDR3 is 15 amino acids long. The germline V gene has CDR1 SEHNR and CDR2 FQNEAQ (reference sequence). The CDR3 loop is CASSKTDRGIYEQYF.

The chain uses TRBV27 and TRBJ2-7; TCRdb's assignment of TRBD2 cannot be checked, as there is no DNA. The CDR3 covers 13 residues. The germline CDR1 and CDR2 sequences are MNHEY and SMNVEV (reference sequence). The CDR3 loop is CASIGGSGYEQYF.

CDR3 sequence reads: CASSAAWGSNEQFF. The V gene is TRBV5-1, the J gene TRBJ2-1. The CDR3 sequence is 14 residues long. Looked up from germline, CDR1 is SGHRS and CDR2 is YFSETQ.

The V call is TRBV28, the J call TRBJ2-1; without DNA, the TCRdb call of TRBD1 cannot be checked. The germline V gene encodes CDR1 MDHEN and CDR2 SYDVKM. The CDR3 has 15 residues. CDR3 sequence reads: CASSPRQGADNEQFF.

The chain is built from TRBV25-1 and TRBJ1-2; absent DNA, TCRdb's TRBD1 call cannot be checked. This CDR3 contains 12 residues. Germline V gene lookup returns CDR1 MGHDK and CDR2 SYGVNS. CDR3 in amino acids: CASSLQGAGYTF.

The chain recombines TRBV3-1 with TRBJ2-1. CDR1 is LGHDT and CDR2 is YNNKEL in the germline V gene (reference sequence). The CDR3 runs 14 residues. This chain's CDR3 is CASSQVRTFNEQFF.

This chain links TRBV19 with TRBJ2-3; TCRdb's D call, TRBD1, is unchecked because there is no DNA. Germline V lookup: CDR1 LNHDA, CDR2 SQIVND (reference sequence). This CDR3 has 16 residues. The CDR3 sequence: CASTPTGTAHVDTQYF.

CDR3 sequence: CASSLGVINEKLFF. The chain has TRBV6-1 and TRBJ1-4; TCRdb reports TRBD1, a call that lacks DNA to check it against. The CDR3 is 14 residues long. The germline V gene encodes CDR1 MNHNS and CDR2 SASEGT.

The CDR3 is CASSQIAETYNEQFF. The chain has TRBV4-2 and TRBJ2-1; TCRdb proposes TRBD2, but this gene call is untestable without DNA. Germline CDR1 reads LGHNA; CDR2 reads YNFKEQ. The CDR3 contains 15 residues.

The rearrangement links TRBV6-2 or TRBV6-3 to TRBJ2-7; TCRdb's D call of TRBD1 is untestable without DNA. Germline V gene data show CDR1 as MNHEY and CDR2 as SVGEGT. The CDR3 covers 12 residues. CDR3 sequence reads: CASSYSTGEKYF.

The chain is built from TRBV24-1 and TRBJ2-3; the TCRdb call, TRBD1, lacks DNA for checking. Germline V lookup: CDR1 KGHDR, CDR2 SFDVKD. The CDR3 length is 13 residues. The CDR3 loop reads CATSGDNTDTQYF.

The chain uses TRBV28 and TRBJ1-5; the D call of TRBD1 rests on TCRdb alone, since no DNA is present to check it. The CDR3 totals 16 residues. CDR1 MDHEN and CDR2 SYDVKM come from the germline V gene. This CDR3 reads CASSRGGTGKHQPQHF.

The chain joins TRBV29-1 to TRBJ1-1; TCRdb picks TRBD1, but there is no DNA to check that call. This CDR3 has 15 residues. Germline CDR1 reads SQVTM; CDR2 reads ANQGSEA. CDR3 sequence reads: CSVEGQSFMNTEAFF.

The chain uses TRBV5-1 and TRBJ2-3; TCRdb selects TRBD2, and the lack of DNA leaves this call unchecked. This CDR3 is built from 15 residues. CDR1 SGHRS and CDR2 YFSETQ come from the germline V gene. The CDR3 is CASNKGRHSTDTQYF.

The chain couples TRBV27 to TRBJ1-4. The CDR3 loop spans 13 amino acids. Germline V CDR1 and CDR2: MNHEY, SMNVEV (reference sequence). The CDR3 protein is CASGFHSNEKLFF.